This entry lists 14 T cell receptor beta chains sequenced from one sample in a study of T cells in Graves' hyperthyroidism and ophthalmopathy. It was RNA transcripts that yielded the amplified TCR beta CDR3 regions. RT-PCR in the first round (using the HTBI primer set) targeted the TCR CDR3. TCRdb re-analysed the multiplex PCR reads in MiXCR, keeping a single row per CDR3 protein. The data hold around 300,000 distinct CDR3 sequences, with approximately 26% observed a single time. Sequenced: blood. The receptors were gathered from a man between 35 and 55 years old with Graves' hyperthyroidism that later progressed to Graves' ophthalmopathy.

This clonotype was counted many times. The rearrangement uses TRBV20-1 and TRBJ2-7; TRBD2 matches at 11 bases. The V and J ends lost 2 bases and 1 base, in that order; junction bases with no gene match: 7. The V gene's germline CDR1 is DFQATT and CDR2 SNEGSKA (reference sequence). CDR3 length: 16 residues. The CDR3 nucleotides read TGCAGTGCTAGACCTCCGGGACTAGCGGCTTCCTACGAGCAGTACTTC. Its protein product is CSARPPGLAASYEQYF.

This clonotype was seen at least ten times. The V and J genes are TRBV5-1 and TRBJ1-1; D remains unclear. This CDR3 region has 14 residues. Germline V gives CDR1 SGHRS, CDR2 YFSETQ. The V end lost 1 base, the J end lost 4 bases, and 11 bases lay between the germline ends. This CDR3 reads CASSLWAGSTEAFF. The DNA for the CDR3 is TGCGCCAGCAGCTTGTGGGCGGGCTCCACTGAAGCTTTCTTT. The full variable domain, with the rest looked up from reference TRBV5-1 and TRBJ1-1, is KAGVTQTPRYLIKTRGQQVTLSCSPISGHRSVSWYQQTPGQGLQFLFEYFSETQRNKGNFPGRFSGRQFSNSRSEMNVSTLELGDSALYLCASSLWAGSTEAFFGQGTRLTVV.

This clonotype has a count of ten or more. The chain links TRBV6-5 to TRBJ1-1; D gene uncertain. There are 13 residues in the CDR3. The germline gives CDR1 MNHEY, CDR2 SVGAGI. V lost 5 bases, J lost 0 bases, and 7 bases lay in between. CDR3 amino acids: CASSINMNTEAFF. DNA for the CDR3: TGTGCCAGCAGTATTAACATGAACACTGAAGCTTTCTTT.

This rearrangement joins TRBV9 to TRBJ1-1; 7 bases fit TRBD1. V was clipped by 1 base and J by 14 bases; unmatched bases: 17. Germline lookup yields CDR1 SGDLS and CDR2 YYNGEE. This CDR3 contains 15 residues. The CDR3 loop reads CASSVSGGHSPSRFF. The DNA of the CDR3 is TGTGCCAGCAGCGTATCAGGGGGACACTCCCCAAGTCGGTTCTTT.

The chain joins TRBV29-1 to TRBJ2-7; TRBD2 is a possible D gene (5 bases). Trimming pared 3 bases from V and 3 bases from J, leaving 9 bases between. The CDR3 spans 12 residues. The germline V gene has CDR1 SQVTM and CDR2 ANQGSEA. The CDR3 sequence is CSVESSGYEQYF. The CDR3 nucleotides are TGCAGCGTTGAGTCGAGCGGCTACGAGCAGTACTTC.

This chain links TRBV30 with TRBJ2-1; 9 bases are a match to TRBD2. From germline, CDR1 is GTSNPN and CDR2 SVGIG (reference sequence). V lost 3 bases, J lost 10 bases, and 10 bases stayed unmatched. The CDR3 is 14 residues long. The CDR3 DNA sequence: TGTGCCTGGAGAGGGTTAGCGGGAGTGTACGAGCAGTTCTTC. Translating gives CAWRGLAGVYEQFF.

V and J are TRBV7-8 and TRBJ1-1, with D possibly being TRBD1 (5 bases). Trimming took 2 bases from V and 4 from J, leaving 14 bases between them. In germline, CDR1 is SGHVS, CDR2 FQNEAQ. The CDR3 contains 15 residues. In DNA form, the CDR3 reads TGTGCCAGCAGCTTATGGCGAGGGGAGAGCACTGAAGCTTTCTTT. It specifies CASSLWRGESTEAFF.

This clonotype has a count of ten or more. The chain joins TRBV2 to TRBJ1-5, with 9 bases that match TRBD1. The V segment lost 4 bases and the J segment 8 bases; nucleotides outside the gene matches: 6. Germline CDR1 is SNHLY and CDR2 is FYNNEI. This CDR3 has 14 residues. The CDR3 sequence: CASSVGTGYEPQHF. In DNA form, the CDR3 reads TGTGCCAGCAGTGTAGGGACAGGGTATGAGCCCCAGCATTTT.

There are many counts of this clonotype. The CDR3 region has the DNA TGTGCCAGCACCGTTTATCGTACAGATACGCAGTATTTT. Protein: CASTVYRTDTQYF. The gene calls are TRBV2 and TRBJ2-3; D unclear. Trimming took 7 bases from V and 3 from J, leaving 11 bases between them. This CDR3 contains 13 residues. Germline V gene data show CDR1 as SNHLY and CDR2 as FYNNEI.

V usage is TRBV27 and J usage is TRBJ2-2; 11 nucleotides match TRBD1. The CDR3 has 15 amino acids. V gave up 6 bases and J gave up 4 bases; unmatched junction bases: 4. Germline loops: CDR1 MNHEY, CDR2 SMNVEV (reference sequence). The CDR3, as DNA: TGTGCCAGCAGGCGGACAGGGGGCTTCACCGGGGAGCTGTTTTTT. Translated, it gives CASRRTGGFTGELFF.

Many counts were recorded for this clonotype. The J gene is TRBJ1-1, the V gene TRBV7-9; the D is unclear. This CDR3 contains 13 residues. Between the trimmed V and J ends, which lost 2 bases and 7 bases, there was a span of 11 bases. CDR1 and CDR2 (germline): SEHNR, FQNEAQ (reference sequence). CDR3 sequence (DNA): TGTGCCAGCAGCTTACGTTTTTTGGGTGAAGCTTTCTTT. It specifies CASSLRFLGEAFF.

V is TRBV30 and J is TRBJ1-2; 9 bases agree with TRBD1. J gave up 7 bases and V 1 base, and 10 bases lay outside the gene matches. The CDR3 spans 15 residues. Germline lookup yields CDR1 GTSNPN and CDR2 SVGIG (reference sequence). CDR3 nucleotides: TGTGCCTGGAGTGCAGGGACAGGGAGATCGGGTGGCTACACCTTC. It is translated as CAWSAGTGRSGGYTF.

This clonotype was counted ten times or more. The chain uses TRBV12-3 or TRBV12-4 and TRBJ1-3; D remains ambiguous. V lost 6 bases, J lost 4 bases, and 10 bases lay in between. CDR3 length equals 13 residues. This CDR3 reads CASRLLAGNTIYF. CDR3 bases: TGTGCCAGCAGACTTCTGGCGGGAAACACCATATATTTT.

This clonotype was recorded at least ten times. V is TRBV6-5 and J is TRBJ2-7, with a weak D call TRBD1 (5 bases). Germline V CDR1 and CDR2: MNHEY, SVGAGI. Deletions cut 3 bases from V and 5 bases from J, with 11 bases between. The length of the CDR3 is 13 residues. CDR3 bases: TGTGCCAGCAGTTATAAGGGGCAACACGAGCAGTACTTC. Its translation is CASSYKGQHEQYF.